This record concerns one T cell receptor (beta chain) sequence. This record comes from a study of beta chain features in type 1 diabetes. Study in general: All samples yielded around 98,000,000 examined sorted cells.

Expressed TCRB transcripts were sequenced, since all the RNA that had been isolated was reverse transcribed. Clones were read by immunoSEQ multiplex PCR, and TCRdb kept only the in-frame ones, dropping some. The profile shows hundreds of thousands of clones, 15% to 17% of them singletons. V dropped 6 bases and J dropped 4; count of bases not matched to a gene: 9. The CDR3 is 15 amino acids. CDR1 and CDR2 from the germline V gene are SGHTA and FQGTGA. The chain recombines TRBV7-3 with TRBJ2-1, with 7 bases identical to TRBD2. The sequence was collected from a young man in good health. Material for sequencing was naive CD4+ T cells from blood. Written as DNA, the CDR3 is TGTGCCAGCAGTTCCCTGGCTAGCGGATACAATGAGCAGTTCTTC. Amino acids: CASSSLASGYNEQFF.